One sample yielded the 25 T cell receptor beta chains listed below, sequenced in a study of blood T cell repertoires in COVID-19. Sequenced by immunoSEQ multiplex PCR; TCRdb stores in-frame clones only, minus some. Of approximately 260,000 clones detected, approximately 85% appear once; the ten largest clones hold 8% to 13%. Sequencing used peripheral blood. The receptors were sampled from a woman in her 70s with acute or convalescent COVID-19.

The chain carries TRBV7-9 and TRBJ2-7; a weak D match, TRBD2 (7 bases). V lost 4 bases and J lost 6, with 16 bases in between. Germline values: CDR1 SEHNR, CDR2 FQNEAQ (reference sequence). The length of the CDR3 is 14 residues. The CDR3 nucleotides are TGTGCCAGCAGCTCTAGCTCGGGGGGCGGCGAGCAGTACTTC. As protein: CASSSSSGGGEQYF.

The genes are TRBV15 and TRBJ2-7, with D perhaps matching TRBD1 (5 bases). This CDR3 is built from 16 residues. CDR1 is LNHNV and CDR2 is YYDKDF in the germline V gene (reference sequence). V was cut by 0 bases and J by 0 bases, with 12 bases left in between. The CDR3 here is CATSREGALSSYEQYF. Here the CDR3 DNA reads TGTGCCACCAGCAGAGAAGGGGCCCTAAGCTCCTACGAGCAGTACTTC.

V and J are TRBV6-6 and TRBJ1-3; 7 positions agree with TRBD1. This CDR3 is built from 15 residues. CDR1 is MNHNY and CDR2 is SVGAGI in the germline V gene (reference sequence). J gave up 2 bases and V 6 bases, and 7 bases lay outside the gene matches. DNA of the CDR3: TGTGCCAGCAGCTCACAGGGGCGGGCTGGAAACACCATATATTTT. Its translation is CASSSQGRAGNTIYF.

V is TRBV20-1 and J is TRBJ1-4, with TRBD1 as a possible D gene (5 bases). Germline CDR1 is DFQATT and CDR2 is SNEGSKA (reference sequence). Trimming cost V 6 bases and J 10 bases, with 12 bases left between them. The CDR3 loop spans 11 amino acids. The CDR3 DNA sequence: TGCAGTGCCCATAGGGGTGTAAAACTGTTTTTT. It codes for CSAHRGVKLFF.

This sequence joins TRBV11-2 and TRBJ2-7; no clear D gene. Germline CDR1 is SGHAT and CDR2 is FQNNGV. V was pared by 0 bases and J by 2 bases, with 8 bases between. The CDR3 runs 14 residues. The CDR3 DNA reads TGTGCCAGCAGCTTAGACAGGCTCGCCTACGAGCAGTACTTC. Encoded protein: CASSLDRLAYEQYF.

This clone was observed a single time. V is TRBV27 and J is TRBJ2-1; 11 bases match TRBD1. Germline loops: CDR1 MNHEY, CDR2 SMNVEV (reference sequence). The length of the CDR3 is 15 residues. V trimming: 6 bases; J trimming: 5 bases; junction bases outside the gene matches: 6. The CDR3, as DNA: TGTGCCAGCAGCCCCGGGACAGGGGGGAACAATGAGCAGTTCTTC. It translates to CASSPGTGGNNEQFF.

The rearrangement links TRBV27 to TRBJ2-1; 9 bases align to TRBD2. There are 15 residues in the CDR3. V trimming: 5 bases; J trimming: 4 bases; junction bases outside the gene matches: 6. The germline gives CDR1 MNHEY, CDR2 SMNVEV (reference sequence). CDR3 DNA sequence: TGTGCCAGCAGTCCGCAGCGGGGGGAATACAATGAGCAGTTCTTC. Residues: CASSPQRGEYNEQFF.

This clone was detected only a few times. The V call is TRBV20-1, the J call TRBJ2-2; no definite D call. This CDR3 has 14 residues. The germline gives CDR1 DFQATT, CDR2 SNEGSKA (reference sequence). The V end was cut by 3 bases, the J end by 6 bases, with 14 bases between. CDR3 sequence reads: CSASVTLRAGELFF. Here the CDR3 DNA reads TGCAGTGCTAGTGTAACCCTACGGGCCGGGGAGCTGTTTTTT.

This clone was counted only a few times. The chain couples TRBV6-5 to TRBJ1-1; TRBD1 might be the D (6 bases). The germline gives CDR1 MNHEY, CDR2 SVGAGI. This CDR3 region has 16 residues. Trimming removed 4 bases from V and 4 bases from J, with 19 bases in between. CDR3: CASSSVRDKGGTEAFF. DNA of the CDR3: TGTGCCAGCAGTTCGGTCCGGGACAAAGGGGGCACTGAAGCTTTCTTT.

CDR3 bases: TGTGCCAGCACCCTACGCCAGGGGGCCTCCTACAATGAGCAGTTCTTC. Translation: CASTLRQGASYNEQFF. The J gene is TRBJ2-1, the V gene TRBV6-6; 8 bases fit TRBD1. The trim removed 7 bases at V and 0 bases at J, leaving 8 bases unmatched. CDR1 is MNHNY, CDR2 SVGAGI, per germline (reference sequence). CDR3 length equals 16 residues.

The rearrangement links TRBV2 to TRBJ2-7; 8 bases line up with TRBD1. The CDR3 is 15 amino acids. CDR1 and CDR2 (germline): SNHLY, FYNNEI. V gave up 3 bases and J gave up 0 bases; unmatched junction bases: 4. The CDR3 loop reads CASSDQGQGSYEQYF. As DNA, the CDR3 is TGTGCCAGCAGTGATCAAGGACAGGGCTCCTACGAGCAGTACTTC.

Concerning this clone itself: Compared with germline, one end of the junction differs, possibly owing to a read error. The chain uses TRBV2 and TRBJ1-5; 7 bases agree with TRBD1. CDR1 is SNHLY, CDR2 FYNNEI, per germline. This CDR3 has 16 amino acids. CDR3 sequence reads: CASSERPTGVLQLQHF. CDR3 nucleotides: TGTGCCAGCAGTGAGAGGCCCACAGGGGTACTGCAGCTCCAGCATTTT.

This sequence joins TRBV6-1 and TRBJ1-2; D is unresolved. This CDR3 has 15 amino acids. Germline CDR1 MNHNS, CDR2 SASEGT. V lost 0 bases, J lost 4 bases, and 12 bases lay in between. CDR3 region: CASSEAAGGIYGYTF. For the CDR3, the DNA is TGTGCCAGCAGTGAAGCCGCGGGAGGGATCTATGGCTACACCTTC.

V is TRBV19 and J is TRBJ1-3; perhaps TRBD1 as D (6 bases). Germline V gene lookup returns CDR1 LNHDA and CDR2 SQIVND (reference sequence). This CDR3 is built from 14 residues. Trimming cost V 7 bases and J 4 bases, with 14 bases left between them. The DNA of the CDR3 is TGTGCCAGTAAACAGGGACCTCGCGGAAACACCATATATTTT. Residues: CASKQGPRGNTIYF.

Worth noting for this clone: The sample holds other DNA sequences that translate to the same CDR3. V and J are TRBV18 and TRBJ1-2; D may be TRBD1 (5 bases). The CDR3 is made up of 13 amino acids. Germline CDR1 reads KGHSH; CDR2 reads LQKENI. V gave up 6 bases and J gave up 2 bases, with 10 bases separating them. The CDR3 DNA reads TGTGCCAGCTCCCCGGACACCAACTATGGCTACACCTTC. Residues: CASSPDTNYGYTF.

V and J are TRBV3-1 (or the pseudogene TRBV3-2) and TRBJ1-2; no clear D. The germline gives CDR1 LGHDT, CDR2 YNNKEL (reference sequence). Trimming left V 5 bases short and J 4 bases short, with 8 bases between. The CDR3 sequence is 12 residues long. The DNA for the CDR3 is TGTGCCAGCAGCGAGCCTAGCTATGGCTACACCTTC. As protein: CASSEPSYGYTF.

In nucleotides, the CDR3 is TGTGCCACCAGCGGGGGCCCCGGCAGGGGGGATACGCAGTATTTT. This sequence encodes CATSGGPGRGDTQYF. The chain links TRBV15 to TRBJ2-3; 7 nucleotides align to TRBD1. Germline V gene sequence: CDR1 LNHNV, CDR2 YYDKDF (reference sequence). Trimming took 5 bases from V and 6 from J; bases not matched to a gene: 11. CDR3 size: 15 residues.

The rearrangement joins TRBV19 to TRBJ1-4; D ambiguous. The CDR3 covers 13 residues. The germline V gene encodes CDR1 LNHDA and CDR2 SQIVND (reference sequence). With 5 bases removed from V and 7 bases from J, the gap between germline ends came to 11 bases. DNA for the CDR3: TGTGCCAGTAGTCGTCAGGCTCTTGAAAAACTGTTTTTT. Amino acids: CASSRQALEKLFF.

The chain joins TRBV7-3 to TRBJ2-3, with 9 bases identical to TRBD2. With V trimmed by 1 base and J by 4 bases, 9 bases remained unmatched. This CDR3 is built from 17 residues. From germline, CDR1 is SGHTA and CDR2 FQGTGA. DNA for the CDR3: TGTGCCAGCAGCTTAAGGGGAGCGGGGGGACCTTCAGATACGCAGTATTTT. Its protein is CASSLRGAGGPSDTQYF.

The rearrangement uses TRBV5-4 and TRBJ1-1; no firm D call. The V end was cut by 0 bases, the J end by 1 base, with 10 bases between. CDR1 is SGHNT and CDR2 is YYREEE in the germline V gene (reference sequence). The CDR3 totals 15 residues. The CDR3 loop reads CASSLDQVANTEAFF. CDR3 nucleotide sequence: TGTGCCAGCAGCTTGGACCAGGTGGCGAACACTGAAGCTTTCTTT.

The CDR3 coding sequence is TGTGCCAGCAGCTTTAGCGGGGCAAACACCGGGGAGCTGTTTTTT. Encoded protein: CASSFSGANTGELFF. J is TRBJ2-2 and V is TRBV7-3; 8 bases match TRBD2. The germline CDR1 and CDR2 sequences are SGHTA and FQGTGA. The ends lost 3 bases at V and 2 bases at J; junction bases unmatched: 2. The CDR3 has 15 residues.

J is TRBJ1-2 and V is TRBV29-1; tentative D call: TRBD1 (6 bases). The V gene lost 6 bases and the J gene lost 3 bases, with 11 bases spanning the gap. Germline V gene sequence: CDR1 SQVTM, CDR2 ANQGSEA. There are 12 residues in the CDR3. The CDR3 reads CSVGRGDYGYTF. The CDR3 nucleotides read TGCAGCGTCGGCAGGGGCGACTATGGCTACACCTTC.

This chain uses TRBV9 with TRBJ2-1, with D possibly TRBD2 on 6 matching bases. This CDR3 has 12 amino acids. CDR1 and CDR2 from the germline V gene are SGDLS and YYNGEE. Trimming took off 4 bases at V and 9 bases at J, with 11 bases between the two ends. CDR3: CASSLPAGEQFF. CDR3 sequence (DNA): TGTGCCAGCAGCCTCCCAGCGGGTGAGCAGTTCTTC.

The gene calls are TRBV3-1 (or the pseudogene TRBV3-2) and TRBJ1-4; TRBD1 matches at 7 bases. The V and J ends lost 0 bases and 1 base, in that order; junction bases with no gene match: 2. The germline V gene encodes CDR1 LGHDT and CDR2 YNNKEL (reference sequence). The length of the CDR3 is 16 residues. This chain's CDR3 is CASSQDRDRTNEKLFF. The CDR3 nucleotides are TGTGCCAGCAGCCAAGATCGGGACAGAACTAATGAAAAACTGTTTTTT.

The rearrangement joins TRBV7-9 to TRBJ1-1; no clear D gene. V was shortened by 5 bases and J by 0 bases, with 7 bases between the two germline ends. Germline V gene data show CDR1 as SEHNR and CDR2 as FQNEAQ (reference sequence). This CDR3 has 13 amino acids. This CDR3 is CASSAGLNTEAFF. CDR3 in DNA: TGTGCCAGCAGCGCCGGTTTGAACACTGAAGCTTTCTTT.